These T cell receptor beta chains were read from a single sample in a study of cytomegalovirus exposure and HLA in healthy donors. Generated by immunoSEQ multiplex PCR, the TCRdb table keeps only in-frame clones and is missing some. The sample has roughly 110,000 clones. The material sequenced was PBMCs. These receptors were obtained from a man aged 25-45 years in good health and CMV-seronegative. Each CDR3 is given with its conserved first and last residue. D genes are given only for firm matches.

cdr3_nt: TGTGCCAGCAGCTTATCGGGGGTCCCCCTGGATACGCAGTATTTT
cdr3_aa: CASSLSGVPLDTQYF
cdr3_length: 15
j_call: TRBJ2-3
d_call: .
v_call: TRBV7-2

cdr3_nt: TGCGCCAGCAGCCAAACACAGGGCACGACCTACGAGCAGTACTTC
cdr3_aa: CASSQTQGTTYEQYF
cdr3_length: 15
j_call: TRBJ2-7
d_call: .
v_call: TRBV4-3

cdr3_nt: TGTACGCTAGGCGGGGGCAGTAAGAACATTCAGTACTTC
cdr3_aa: CTLGGGSKNIQYF
cdr3_length: 13
j_call: TRBJ2-4
d_call: .
v_call: TRBV7-9

cdr3_nt: TGTGCCAGCAGCTTGGGTCTACCCCTTTACAATGAGCAGTTCTTC
cdr3_aa: CASSLGLPLYNEQFF
cdr3_length: 15
j_call: TRBJ2-1
d_call: .
v_call: TRBV5-4

cdr3_nt: TGCAGCGTTGTCCAGGGCCTTCACTCCTACAATGAGCAGTTCTTC
cdr3_aa: CSVVQGLHSYNEQFF
cdr3_length: 15
j_call: TRBJ2-1
d_call: .
v_call: TRBV29-1

cdr3_nt: TGTGCCACCACGGACAGGGTAATGGATGAGCAGTTCTTC
cdr3_aa: CATTDRVMDEQFF
cdr3_length: 13
j_call: TRBJ2-1
d_call: TRBD1
v_call: TRBV6-6

cdr3_nt: TGTGCCAGCAGATTGGAGTGGACCCAGTACTTC
cdr3_aa: CASRLEWTQYF
cdr3_length: 11
j_call: TRBJ2-5
d_call: .
v_call: TRBV6-1

cdr3_nt: TGTGCCAGCAGCTTCGACCCATCAGGCAAAAACATTCAGTACTTC
cdr3_aa: CASSFDPSGKNIQYF
cdr3_length: 15
j_call: TRBJ2-4
d_call: .
v_call: TRBV5-8

cdr3_nt: TGTGCTAGTGGTTTGGCCCCGGGACAGGGGGCTACTAACTATGGCTACACCTTC
cdr3_aa: CASGLAPGQGATNYGYTF
cdr3_length: 18
j_call: TRBJ1-2
d_call: TRBD1
v_call: TRBV12-5

cdr3_nt: TGTGCCAGCAGCTCAACTGTAGGAGCGGGGACTAGCACAGATACGCAGTATTTT
cdr3_aa: CASSSTVGAGTSTDTQYF
cdr3_length: 18
j_call: TRBJ2-3
d_call: TRBD2
v_call: TRBV7-9

cdr3_nt: TGTACCAGCGCCGCGGTCGTGAACACTGAAGCTTTCTTT
cdr3_aa: CTSAAVVNTEAFF
cdr3_length: 13
j_call: TRBJ1-1
d_call: .
v_call: TRBV7-9

cdr3_nt: TGTGCCAGCAGCTGGAGGGACCAAAAAAACATTCAGTACTTC
cdr3_aa: CASSWRDQKNIQYF
cdr3_length: 14
j_call: TRBJ2-4
d_call: .
v_call: TRBV7-2

cdr3_nt: TGTGCCTGGAGCCCTCGTACAGGGGGGAATCAGCCCCAGCATTTT
cdr3_aa: CAWSPRTGGNQPQHF
cdr3_length: 15
j_call: TRBJ1-5
d_call: TRBD1
v_call: TRBV30

cdr3_nt: TGTGCCAGCAGCCCACAGGATTATGGCTACACCTTC
cdr3_aa: CASSPQDYGYTF
cdr3_length: 12
j_call: TRBJ1-2
d_call: .
v_call: TRBV7-2

cdr3_nt: TGTGCCATCAAAGAGGGACTCAATCAGCCCCAGCATTTT
cdr3_aa: CAIKEGLNQPQHF
cdr3_length: 13
j_call: TRBJ1-5
d_call: .
v_call: TRBV10-3

cdr3_nt: TGTGCCAGCAGTTCACGGACAGGGGAGATGGACACTGAAGCTTTCTTT
cdr3_aa: CASSSRTGEMDTEAFF
cdr3_length: 16
j_call: TRBJ1-1
d_call: TRBD1
v_call: TRBV27

cdr3_nt: TGCGCCAGCAGCTTGGAGCGGCAGGAGCAGTTCTTC
cdr3_aa: CASSLERQEQFF
cdr3_length: 12
j_call: TRBJ2-1
d_call: .
v_call: TRBV5-1

cdr3_nt: TGTGCCAGCAGCTTATATCGAAGACAGAACTATGGCTACACCTTC
cdr3_aa: CASSLYRRQNYGYTF
cdr3_length: 15
j_call: TRBJ1-2
d_call: .
v_call: TRBV7-3

cdr3_nt: TGTGCCAGCAGCTTTCCCGGCTCCTACGAGCAGTACTTC
cdr3_aa: CASSFPGSYEQYF
cdr3_length: 13
j_call: TRBJ2-7
d_call: .
v_call: TRBV5-4

cdr3_nt: TGTGCCAGCAGCGAGGACAGGGTCTATGGCTACACCTTC
cdr3_aa: CASSEDRVYGYTF
cdr3_length: 13
j_call: TRBJ1-2
d_call: TRBD1
v_call: TRBV7-2

cdr3_nt: TGTGCCAGCAGCGTAGGGTCGGTAAACACTGAAGCTTTCTTT
cdr3_aa: CASSVGSVNTEAFF
cdr3_length: 14
j_call: TRBJ1-1
d_call: .
v_call: TRBV9

cdr3_nt: TGTGCCAGCAGTGACCTAGGGACTAACACTGAAGCTTTCTTT
cdr3_aa: CASSDLGTNTEAFF
cdr3_length: 14
j_call: TRBJ1-1
d_call: .
v_call: TRBV2

cdr3_nt: TGCGCCAGCAGCTGGGGGTGGACAGGAGATAACACTGAAGCTTTCTTT
cdr3_aa: CASSWGWTGDNTEAFF
cdr3_length: 16
j_call: TRBJ1-1
d_call: TRBD1
v_call: TRBV5-1

cdr3_nt: TGTGCCAGCAGCTTCTTACTAGCCTACGAGCAGTACTTC
cdr3_aa: CASSFLLAYEQYF
cdr3_length: 13
j_call: TRBJ2-7
d_call: .
v_call: TRBV13

cdr3_nt: TGCGCCAGCAGGACAGGCCCGGTCGAGGAGCAGTACTTC
cdr3_aa: CASRTGPVEEQYF
cdr3_length: 13
j_call: TRBJ2-7
d_call: .
v_call: TRBV5-1

cdr3_nt: TGCAGCGCATCGACAGGGATAAGCACAGATACGCAGTATTTT
cdr3_aa: CSASTGISTDTQYF
cdr3_length: 14
j_call: TRBJ2-3
d_call: TRBD1
v_call: TRBV29-1

cdr3_nt: TGTGCCAGCAGTTTGGAGAATCTCGGTTTAGCCTATGGCTACACCTTC
cdr3_aa: CASSLENLGLAYGYTF
cdr3_length: 16
j_call: TRBJ1-2
d_call: .
v_call: TRBV28

cdr3_nt: TGCGCCAGCAGCCAAGAGCTGGGACAGACCTACGAGCAGTACTTC
cdr3_aa: CASSQELGQTYEQYF
cdr3_length: 15
j_call: TRBJ2-7
d_call: TRBD1
v_call: TRBV4-3

cdr3_nt: TGTGCCAGCTCACCAGCCCTAGCGGGAGAGACCCAGTACTTC
cdr3_aa: CASSPALAGETQYF
cdr3_length: 14
j_call: TRBJ2-5
d_call: TRBD2
v_call: TRBV18

cdr3_nt: TGTGCCAGTTGGGGGCCCCACACAGATACGCAGTATTTT
cdr3_aa: CASWGPHTDTQYF
cdr3_length: 13
j_call: TRBJ2-3
d_call: .
v_call: TRBV19

cdr3_nt: TGTGCCAGCAGTGAATCGGGGACAGGGGGCACTGAAGCTTTCTTT
cdr3_aa: CASSESGTGGTEAFF
cdr3_length: 15
j_call: TRBJ1-1
d_call: TRBD1
v_call: TRBV6-1